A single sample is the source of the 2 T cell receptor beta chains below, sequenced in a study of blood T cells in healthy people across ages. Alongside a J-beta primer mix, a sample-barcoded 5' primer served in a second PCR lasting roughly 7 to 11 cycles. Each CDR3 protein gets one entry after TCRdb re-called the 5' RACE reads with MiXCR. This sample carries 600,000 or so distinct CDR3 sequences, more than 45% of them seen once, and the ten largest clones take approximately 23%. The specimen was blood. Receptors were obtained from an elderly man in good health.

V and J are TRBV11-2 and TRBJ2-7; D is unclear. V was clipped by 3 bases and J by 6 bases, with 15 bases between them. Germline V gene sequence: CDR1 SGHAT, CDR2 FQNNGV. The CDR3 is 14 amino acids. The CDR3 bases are TGTGCCAGCAGCTTGAACCAGGTCACGAGCGAGCAGTACTTC. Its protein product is CASSLNQVTSEQYF.

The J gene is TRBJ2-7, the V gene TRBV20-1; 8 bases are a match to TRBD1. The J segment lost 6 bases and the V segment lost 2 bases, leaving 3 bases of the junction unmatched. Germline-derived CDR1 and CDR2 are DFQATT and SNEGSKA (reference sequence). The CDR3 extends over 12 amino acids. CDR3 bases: TGCAGTGCTAGACCAGGGGGCTGCGAGCAGTACTTC. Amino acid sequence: CSARPGGCEQYF.